This T cell receptor (beta chain) stems from a study of blood T cell repertoires in COVID-19. Overall study: The United States, Italy and Spain supplied acute and convalescent COVID-19 samples. T cells, B-cell-depleted T cells, or PBMCs provided the cDNA or gDNA that served as material.

This CDR3 comprises 16 residues. In the authors' methods: By means of reference gene primer amplification, nucleated cell counts were estimated. Some clones are missing from TCRdb's copy, which holds only in-frame ones; the method was immunoSEQ multiplex PCR. The V and J calls and the clone size are those of that table, but D and trimming were determined from the DNA. The sample holds 100,000 to 150,000 clones; more than 75% are singletons and the top ten take about 4%. The chain uses TRBV21-1 and TRBJ2-7; the D call in the table, TRBD2, was not verified against the DNA. TRBV21-1 is shown as a pseudogene. Sequencing was carried out using peripheral blood. The receptor was isolated from a man aged 50 or older with active COVID-19. The DNA for the CDR3 is TGTGCCAGCAGCAGTCTGTGCTTTGAGAGCTCCTACGAGCAGTACGTC. Translated: CASSSLCFESSYEQYV.